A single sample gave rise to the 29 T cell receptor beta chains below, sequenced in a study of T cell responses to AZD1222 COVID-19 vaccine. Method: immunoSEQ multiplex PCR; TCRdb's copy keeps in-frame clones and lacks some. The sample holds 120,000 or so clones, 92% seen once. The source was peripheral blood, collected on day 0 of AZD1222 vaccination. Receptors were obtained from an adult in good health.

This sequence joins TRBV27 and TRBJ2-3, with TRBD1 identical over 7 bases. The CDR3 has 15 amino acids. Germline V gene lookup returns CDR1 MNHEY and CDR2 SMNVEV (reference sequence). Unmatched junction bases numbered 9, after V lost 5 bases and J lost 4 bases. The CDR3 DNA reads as TGTGCCAGCAGTAGCTACTCAGGGGGTGCAGATACGCAGTATTTT. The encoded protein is CASSSYSGGADTQYF.

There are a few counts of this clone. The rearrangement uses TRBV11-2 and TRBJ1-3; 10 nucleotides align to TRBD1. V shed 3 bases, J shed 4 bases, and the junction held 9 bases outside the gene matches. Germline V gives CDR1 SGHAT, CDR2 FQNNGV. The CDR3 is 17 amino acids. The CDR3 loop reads CASSLERDRGSGNTIYF. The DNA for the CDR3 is TGTGCCAGCAGCTTGGAAAGGGACAGGGGATCCGGAAACACCATATATTTT.

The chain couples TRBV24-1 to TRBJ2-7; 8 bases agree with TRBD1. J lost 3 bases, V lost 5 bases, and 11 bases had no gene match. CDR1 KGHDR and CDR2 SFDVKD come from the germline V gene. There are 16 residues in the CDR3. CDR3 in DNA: TGTGCCACCAGTGTCGTAAGGACAGGGATAATCTACGAGCAGTACTTC. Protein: CATSVVRTGIIYEQYF.

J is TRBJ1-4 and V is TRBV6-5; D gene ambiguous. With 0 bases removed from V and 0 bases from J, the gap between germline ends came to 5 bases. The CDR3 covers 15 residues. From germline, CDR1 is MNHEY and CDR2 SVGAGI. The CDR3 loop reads CASSYSVATNEKLFF. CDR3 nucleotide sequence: TGTGCCAGCAGTTACTCAGTTGCAACTAATGAAAAACTGTTTTTT.

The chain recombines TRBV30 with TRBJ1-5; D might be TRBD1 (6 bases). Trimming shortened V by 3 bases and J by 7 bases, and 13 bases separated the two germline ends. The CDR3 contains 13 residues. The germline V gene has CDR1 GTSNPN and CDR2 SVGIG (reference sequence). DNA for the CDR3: TGTGCCTGGAGCTCAGGGGAGAGACAGCCCCAGCATTTT. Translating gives CAWSSGERQPQHF.

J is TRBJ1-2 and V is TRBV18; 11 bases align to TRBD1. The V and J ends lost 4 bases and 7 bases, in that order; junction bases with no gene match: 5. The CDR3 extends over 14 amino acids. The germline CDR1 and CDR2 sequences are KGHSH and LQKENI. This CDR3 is CASSRGQGAGGYTF. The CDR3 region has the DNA TGTGCCAGCTCACGTGGACAGGGGGCAGGTGGCTACACCTTC.

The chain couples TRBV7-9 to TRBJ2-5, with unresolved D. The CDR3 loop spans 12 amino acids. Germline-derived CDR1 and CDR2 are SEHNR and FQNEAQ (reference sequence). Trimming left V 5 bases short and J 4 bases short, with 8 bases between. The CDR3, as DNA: TGTGCCAGCAGCCAGGCCCTAGAGACCCAGTACTTC. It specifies CASSQALETQYF.

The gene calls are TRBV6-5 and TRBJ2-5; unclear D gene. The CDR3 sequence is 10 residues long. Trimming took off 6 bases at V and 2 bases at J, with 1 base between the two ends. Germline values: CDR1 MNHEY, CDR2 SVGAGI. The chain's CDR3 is CASRQETQYF. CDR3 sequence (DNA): TGTGCCAGCAGACAAGAGACCCAGTACTTC.

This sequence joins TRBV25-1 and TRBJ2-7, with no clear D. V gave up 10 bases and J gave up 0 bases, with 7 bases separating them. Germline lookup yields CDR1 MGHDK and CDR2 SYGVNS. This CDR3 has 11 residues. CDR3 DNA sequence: TGTGCCACCTCGAGCTCCTACGAGCAGTACTTC. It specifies CATSSSYEQYF.

The chain's CDR3 is CASSPRQGPYNEQFF. For the CDR3, the DNA is TGTGCCAGCAGCCCGAGACAGGGCCCCTACAATGAGCAGTTCTTC. The chain uses TRBV7-8 and TRBJ2-1, with 7 bases matching TRBD1. Germline V gives CDR1 SGHVS, CDR2 FQNEAQ. V shed 5 bases, J shed 2 bases, and the junction held 6 bases outside the gene matches. CDR3 length: 15 residues. The variable domain in full, with the rest retrieved from reference TRBV7-8 and TRBJ2-1, is GAGVSQSPRYKVAKRGQDVALRCDPISGHVSLFWYQQALGQGPEFLTYFQNEAQLDKSGLPSDRFFAERPEGSVSTLKIQRTQQEDSAVYLCASSPRQGPYNEQFFGPGTRLTVL.

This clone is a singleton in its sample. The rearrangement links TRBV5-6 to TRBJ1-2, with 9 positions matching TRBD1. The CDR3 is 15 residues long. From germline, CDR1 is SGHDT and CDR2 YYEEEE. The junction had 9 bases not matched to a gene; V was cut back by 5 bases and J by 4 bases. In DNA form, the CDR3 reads TGTGCCAGCAGAGTACAGGGGGCGGGCGGCTATGGCTACACCTTC. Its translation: CASRVQGAGGYGYTF.

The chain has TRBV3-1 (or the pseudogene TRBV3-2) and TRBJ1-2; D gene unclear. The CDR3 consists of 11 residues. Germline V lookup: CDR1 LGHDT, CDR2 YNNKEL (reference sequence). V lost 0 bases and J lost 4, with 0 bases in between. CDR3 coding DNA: TGTGCCAGCAGCCAAGACTATGGCTACACCTTC. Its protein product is CASSQDYGYTF.

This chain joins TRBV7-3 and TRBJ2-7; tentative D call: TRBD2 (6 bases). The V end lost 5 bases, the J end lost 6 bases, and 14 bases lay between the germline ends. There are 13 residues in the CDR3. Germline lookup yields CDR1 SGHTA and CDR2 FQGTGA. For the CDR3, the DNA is TGTGCCAGCAGCGTAATGAGGGGAGGCGAGCAGTACTTC. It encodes CASSVMRGGEQYF.

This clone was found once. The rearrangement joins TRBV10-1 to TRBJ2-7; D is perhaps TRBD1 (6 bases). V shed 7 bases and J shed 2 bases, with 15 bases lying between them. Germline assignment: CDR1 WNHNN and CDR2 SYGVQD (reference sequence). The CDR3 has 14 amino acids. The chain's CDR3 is CASTTDRFPYEQYF. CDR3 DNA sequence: TGCGCCAGCACCACTGACAGGTTCCCCTACGAGCAGTACTTC.

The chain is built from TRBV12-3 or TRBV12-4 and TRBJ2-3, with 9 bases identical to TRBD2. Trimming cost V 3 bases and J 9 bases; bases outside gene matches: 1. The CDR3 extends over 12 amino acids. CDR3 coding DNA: TGTGCCAGCAGTTTGACTAGCGGCACGCAGTATTTT. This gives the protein CASSLTSGTQYF.

For the CDR3, the DNA is TGTGCCAGCCATAAGTCGTGGGGTAATGAAAAACTGTTTTTT. As protein: CASHKSWGNEKLFF. V usage is TRBV6-5 and J usage is TRBJ1-4; D is unclear. The CDR3 is 14 residues long. The V gene lost 8 bases and the J gene lost 4 bases, with 14 bases spanning the gap. CDR1 is MNHEY and CDR2 is SVGAGI in the germline V gene.

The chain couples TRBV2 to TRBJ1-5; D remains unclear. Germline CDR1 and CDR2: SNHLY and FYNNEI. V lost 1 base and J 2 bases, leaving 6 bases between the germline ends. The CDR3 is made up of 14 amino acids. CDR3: CASSEEVGNQPQHF. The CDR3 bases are TGTGCCAGCAGTGAAGAGGTAGGCAATCAGCCCCAGCATTTT.

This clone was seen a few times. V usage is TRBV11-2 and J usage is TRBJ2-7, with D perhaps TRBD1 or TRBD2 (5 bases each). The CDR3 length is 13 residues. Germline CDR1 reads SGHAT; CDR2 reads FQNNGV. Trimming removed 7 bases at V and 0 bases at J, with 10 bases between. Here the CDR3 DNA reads TGTGCCAGCAAAGAGGGGAGCTCCTACGAGCAGTACTTC. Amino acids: CASKEGSSYEQYF. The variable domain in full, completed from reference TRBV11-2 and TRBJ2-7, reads EAGVAQSPRYKIIEKRQSVAFWCNPISGHATLYWYQQILGQGPKLLIQFQNNGVVDDSQLPKDRFSAERLKGVDSTLKIQPAKLEDSAVYLCASKEGSSYEQYFGPGTRLTVT.

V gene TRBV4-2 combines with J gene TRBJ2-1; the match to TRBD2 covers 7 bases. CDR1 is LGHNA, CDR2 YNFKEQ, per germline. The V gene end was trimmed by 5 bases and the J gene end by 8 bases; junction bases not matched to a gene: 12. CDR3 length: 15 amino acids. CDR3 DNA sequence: TGTGCCAGCAGCTTAGATAGGGGAACTAGCGATGAGCAGTTCTTC. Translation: CASSLDRGTSDEQFF.

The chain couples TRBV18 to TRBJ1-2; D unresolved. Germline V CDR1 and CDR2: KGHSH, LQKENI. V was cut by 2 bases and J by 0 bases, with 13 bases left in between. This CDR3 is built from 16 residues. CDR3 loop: CASSPLRLEANYGYTF. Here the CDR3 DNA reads TGTGCCAGCTCACCATTACGTTTAGAAGCTAACTATGGCTACACCTTC.

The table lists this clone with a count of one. CDR3 DNA: TGTGCCAGCAGCTTTAGGAGGGACACCTCAACTAATGAAAAACTGTTTTTT. Its protein is CASSFRRDTSTNEKLFF. V is TRBV13 and J is TRBJ1-4; the D gene is possibly TRBD1 (6 bases). CDR1 PRHDT and CDR2 FYEKMQ come from the germline V gene (reference sequence). V dropped 3 bases and J dropped 0 bases, with 14 bases sitting between them. The CDR3 spans 17 residues.

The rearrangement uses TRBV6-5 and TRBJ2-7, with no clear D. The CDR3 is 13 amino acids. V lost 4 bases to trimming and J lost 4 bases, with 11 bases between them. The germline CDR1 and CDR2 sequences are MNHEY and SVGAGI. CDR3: CASSFLGPYEQYF. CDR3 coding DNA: TGTGCCAGCAGTTTTTTAGGGCCTTACGAGCAGTACTTC.

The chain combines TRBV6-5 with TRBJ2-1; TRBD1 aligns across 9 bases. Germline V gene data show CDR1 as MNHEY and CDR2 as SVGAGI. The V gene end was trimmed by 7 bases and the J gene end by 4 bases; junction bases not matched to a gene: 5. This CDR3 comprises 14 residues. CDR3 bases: TGTGCCAGCAAAGGACAGGGGAGTTACAATGAGCAGTTCTTC. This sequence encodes CASKGQGSYNEQFF.

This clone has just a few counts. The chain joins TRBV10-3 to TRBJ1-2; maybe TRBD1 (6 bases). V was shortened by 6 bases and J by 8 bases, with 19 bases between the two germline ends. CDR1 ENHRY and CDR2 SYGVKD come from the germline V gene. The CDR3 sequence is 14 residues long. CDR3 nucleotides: TGTGCCATCAGCCGCGCAGGGGCAGGAGAAGGCTACACCTTC. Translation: CAISRAGAGEGYTF.

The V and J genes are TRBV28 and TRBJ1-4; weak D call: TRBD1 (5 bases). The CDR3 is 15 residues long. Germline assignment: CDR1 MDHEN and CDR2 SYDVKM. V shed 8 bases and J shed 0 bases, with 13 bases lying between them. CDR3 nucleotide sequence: TGTGCCAGCCCCCAACAGGATTCAACTAATGAAAAACTGTTTTTT. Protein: CASPQQDSTNEKLFF.

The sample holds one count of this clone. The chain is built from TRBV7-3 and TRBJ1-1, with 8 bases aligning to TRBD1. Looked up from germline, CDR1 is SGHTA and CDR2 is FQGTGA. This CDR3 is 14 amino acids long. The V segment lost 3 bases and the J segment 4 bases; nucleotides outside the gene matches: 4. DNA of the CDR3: TGTGCCAGCAGCTTTCAAGGACAGGGCACTGAAGCTTTCTTT. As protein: CASSFQGQGTEAFF.

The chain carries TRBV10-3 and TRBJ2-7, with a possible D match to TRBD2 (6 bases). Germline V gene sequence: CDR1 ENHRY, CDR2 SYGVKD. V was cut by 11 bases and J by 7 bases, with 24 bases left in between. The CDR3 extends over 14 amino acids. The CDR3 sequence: CAARVGGPEGEQYF. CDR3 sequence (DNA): TGTGCCGCCAGAGTTGGAGGGCCGGAAGGGGAGCAGTACTTC.

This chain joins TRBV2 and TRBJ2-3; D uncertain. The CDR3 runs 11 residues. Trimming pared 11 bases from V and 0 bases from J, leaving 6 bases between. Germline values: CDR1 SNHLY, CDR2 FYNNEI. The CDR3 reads CALSSTDTQYF. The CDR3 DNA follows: TGTGCCTTATCTAGCACAGATACGCAGTATTTT.

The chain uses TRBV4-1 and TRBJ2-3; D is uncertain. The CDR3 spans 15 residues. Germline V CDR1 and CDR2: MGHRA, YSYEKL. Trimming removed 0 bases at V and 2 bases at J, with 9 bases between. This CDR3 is CASSQDGRYTDTQYF. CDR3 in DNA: TGCGCCAGCAGCCAAGATGGGCGGTACACAGATACGCAGTATTTT.